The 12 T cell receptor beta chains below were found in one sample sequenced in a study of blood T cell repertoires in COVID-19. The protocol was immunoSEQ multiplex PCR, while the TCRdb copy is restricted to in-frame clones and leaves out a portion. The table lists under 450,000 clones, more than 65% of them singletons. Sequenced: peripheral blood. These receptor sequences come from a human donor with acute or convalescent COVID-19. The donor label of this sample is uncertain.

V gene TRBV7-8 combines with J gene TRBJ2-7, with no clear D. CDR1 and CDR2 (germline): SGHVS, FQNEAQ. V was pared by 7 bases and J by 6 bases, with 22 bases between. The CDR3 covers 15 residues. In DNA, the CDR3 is TGTGCCAGCACCCGTCTCGACGGGTACATTGCCGAGCAGTACTTC. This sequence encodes CASTRLDGYIAEQYF.

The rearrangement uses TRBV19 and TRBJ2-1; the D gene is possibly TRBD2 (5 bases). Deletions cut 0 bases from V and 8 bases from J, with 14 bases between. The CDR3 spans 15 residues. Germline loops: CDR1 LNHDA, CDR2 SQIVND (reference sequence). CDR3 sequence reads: CASSIDGEWVDEQFF. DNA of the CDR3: TGTGCCAGTAGTATAGATGGGGAGTGGGTGGATGAGCAGTTCTTC.

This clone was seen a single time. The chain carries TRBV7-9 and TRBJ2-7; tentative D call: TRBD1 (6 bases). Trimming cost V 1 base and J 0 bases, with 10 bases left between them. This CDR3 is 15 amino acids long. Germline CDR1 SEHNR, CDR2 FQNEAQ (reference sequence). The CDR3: CASSLEQGSSYEQYF. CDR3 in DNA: TGTGCCAGCAGCTTAGAACAGGGCAGCTCCTACGAGCAGTACTTC.

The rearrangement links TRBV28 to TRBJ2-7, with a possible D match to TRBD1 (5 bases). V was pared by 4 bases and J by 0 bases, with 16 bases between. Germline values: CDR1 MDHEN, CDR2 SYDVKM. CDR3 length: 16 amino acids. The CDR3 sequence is CASSSITDTSSYEQYF. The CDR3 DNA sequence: TGTGCCAGCAGTTCCATTACGGACACGTCCTCCTACGAGCAGTACTTC.

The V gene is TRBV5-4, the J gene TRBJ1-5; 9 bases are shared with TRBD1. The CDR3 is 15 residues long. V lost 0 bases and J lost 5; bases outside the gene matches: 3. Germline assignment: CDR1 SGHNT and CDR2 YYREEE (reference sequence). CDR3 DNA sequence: TGTGCCAGCAGCTTGGACAGGGGGCTTGATCAGCCCCAGCATTTT. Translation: CASSLDRGLDQPQHF.

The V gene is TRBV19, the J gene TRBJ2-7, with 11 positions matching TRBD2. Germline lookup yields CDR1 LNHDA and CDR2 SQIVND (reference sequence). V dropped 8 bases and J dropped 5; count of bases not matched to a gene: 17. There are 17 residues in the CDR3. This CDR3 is CASRPRGLAEARDEQYF. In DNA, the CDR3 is TGTGCCAGTCGACCAAGGGGACTAGCGGAGGCTCGGGACGAGCAGTACTTC.

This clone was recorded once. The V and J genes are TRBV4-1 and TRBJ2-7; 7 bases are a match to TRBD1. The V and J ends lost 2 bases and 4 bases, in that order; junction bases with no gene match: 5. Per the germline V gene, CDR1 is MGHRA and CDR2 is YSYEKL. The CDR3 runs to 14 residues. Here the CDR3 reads CASSQLTGPYEQYF. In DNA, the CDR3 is TGCGCCAGCAGCCAATTGACAGGGCCTTACGAGCAGTACTTC.

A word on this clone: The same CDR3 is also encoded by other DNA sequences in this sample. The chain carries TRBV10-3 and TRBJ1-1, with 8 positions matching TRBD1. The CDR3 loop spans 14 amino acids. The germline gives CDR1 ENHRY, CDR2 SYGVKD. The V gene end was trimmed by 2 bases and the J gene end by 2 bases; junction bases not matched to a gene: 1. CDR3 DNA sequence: TGTGCCATCAGTGAGGGACAGGGAAACACTGAAGCTTTCTTT. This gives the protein CAISEGQGNTEAFF.

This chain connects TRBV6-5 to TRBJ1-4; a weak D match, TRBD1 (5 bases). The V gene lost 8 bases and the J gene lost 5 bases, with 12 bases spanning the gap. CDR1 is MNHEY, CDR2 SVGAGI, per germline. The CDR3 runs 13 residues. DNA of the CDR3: TGTGCCAGCCAGGGACGGGAGAATGAAAAACTGTTTTTT. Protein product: CASQGRENEKLFF.

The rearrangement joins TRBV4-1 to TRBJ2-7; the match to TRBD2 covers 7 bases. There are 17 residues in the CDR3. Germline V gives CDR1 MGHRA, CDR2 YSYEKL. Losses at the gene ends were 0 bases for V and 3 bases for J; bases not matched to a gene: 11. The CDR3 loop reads CASSQDIRAGTLYEQYF. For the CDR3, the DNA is TGCGCCAGCAGCCAAGATATACGAGCGGGAACCCTCTACGAGCAGTACTTC.

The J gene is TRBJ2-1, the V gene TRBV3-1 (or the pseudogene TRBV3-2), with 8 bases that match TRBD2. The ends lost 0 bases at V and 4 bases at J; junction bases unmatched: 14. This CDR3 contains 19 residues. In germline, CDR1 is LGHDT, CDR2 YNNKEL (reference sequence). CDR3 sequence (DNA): TGTGCCAGCAGCCAAGACCCCACCGGGCCGGGGGGGCAATACAATGAGCAGTTCTTC. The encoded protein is CASSQDPTGPGGQYNEQFF.

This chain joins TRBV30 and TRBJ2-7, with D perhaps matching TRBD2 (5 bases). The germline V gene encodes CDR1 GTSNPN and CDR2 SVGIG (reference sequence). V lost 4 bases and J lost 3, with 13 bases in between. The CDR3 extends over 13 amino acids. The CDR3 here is CAWKGNGGYEQYF. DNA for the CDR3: TGTGCCTGGAAGGGAAATGGAGGCTACGAGCAGTACTTC.